The 27 T cell receptor beta chains in this list originate from one sample, sequenced in a study of cytomegalovirus exposure and HLA in healthy donors. Amplification used 60 Vbeta primers and 13 Jbeta primers. The protocol was immunoSEQ multiplex PCR, while the TCRdb copy is restricted to in-frame clones and leaves out a portion. The data contain about 200,000 clones, roughly four fifths of them singletons. Specimen: PBMCs. Receptor source: a woman aged 40-49 years in good health and CMV-seronegative.

CDR3 in amino acids: CASSSSSGRSYEQYF. The CDR3 DNA follows: TGTGCCAGCAGTTCCAGTAGCGGGAGGTCTTACGAGCAGTACTTC. The genes are TRBV6-6 and TRBJ2-7; TRBD2 matches at 10 bases. V lost 4 bases, J lost 4 bases, and 7 bases stayed unmatched. Germline V CDR1 and CDR2: MNHNY, SVGAGI (reference sequence). The CDR3 contains 15 residues.

J is TRBJ2-7 and V is TRBV4-1, with 12 nucleotides matching TRBD2. Judging by the DNA end, TRBJ2-5 fits better; the J call may be wrong. In germline, CDR1 is MGHRA, CDR2 YSYEKL. The CDR3 is 15 residues long. In DNA, the CDR3 is TGCGCCAGCAGCCTCGGACTAGCGGGACGGGAGACCCAGTACTTC. Amino acid sequence: CASSLGLAGRETQYF.

The V and J genes are TRBV27 and TRBJ1-5, with 8 bases matching TRBD1. Germline V gene sequence: CDR1 MNHEY, CDR2 SMNVEV (reference sequence). The V gene end was trimmed by 5 bases and the J gene end by 6 bases; junction bases not matched to a gene: 12. This CDR3 is 16 amino acids long. The CDR3 protein is CASSPWAGGAGQPQHF. The DNA for the CDR3 is TGTGCCAGCAGTCCCTGGGCAGGGGGCGCCGGTCAGCCCCAGCATTTT.

In DNA, the CDR3 is TGTGCCAGTAGCACAGGGTCCACCGGGGAGCTGTTTTTT. It translates to CASSTGSTGELFF. The V and J genes are TRBV19 and TRBJ2-2, with D possibly matching TRBD1 (6 bases). There are 13 residues in the CDR3. V lost 6 bases and J 4 bases, leaving 9 bases between the germline ends. From germline, CDR1 is LNHDA and CDR2 SQIVND (reference sequence). The full variable domain, in which reference TRBV19 and TRBJ2-2 provide the parts outside the CDR3, is DGGITQSPKYLFRKEGQNVTLSCEQNLNHDAMYWYRQDPGQGLRLIYYSQIVNDFQKGDIAEGYSVSREKKESFPLTVTSAQKNPTAFYLCASSTGSTGELFFGEGSRLTVL.

The V call is TRBV5-1, the J call TRBJ2-1; 7 nucleotides agree with TRBD1. CDR3 length: 16 amino acids. Germline CDR1 and CDR2: SGHRS and YFSETQ. V lost 4 bases, J lost 2 bases, and 9 bases stayed unmatched. This chain's CDR3 is CASSVQPGQTYNEQFF. The CDR3 DNA reads TGCGCCAGCAGCGTCCAGCCGGGACAGACCTACAATGAGCAGTTCTTC. Variable domain in full (rest from reference TRBV5-1 and TRBJ2-1): KAGVTQTPRYLIKTRGQQVTLSCSPISGHRSVSWYQQTPGQGLQFLFEYFSETQRNKGNFPGRFSGRQFSNSRSEMNVSTLELGDSALYLCASSVQPGQTYNEQFFGPGTRLTVL.

The count of this clone is one. V gene TRBV18 combines with J gene TRBJ1-1; D is possibly TRBD1 (5 bases). The V end lost 6 bases, the J end lost 1 base, and 6 bases lay between the germline ends. Germline CDR1 KGHSH, CDR2 LQKENI. CDR3 length: 12 amino acids. This CDR3 is CASSGGNTEAFF. CDR3 in DNA: TGTGCCAGCTCCGGGGGGAACACTGAAGCTTTCTTT.

J is TRBJ2-1 and V is TRBV28; 10 bases are a match to TRBD2. J lost 10 bases, V lost 11 bases, and 14 bases had no gene match. The CDR3 consists of 14 residues. The germline V gene has CDR1 MDHEN and CDR2 SYDVKM. The CDR3 nucleotides read TGTGCCGTTTCTAGCGGGAGTGTCGAAGCGGAGCAGTTCTTC. Translating gives CAVSSGSVEAEQFF. The complete variable domain, with remaining parts taken from reference TRBV28 and TRBJ2-1, reads DVKVTQSSRYLVKRTGEKVFLECVQDMDHENMFWYRQDPGLGLRLIYFSYDVKMKEKGDIPEGYSVSREKKERFSLILESASTNQTSMYLCAVSSGSVEAEQFFGPGTRLTVL.

The V gene is TRBV27, the J gene TRBJ2-7, with D perhaps matching TRBD1 (5 bases). V lost 6 bases and J lost 0, with 18 bases in between. This CDR3 comprises 16 residues. CDR1 is MNHEY and CDR2 is SMNVEV in the germline V gene (reference sequence). Written as DNA, the CDR3 is TGTGCCAGCAGCCCTTCAAGGGGATCGAGCTCCTACGAGCAGTACTTC. Translating gives CASSPSRGSSSYEQYF.

V usage is TRBV18 and J usage is TRBJ2-1; 8 nucleotides match TRBD2. In germline, CDR1 is KGHSH, CDR2 LQKENI. This CDR3 has 17 residues. The V segment lost 2 bases and the J segment 4 bases; nucleotides outside the gene matches: 10. CDR3 coding DNA: TGTGCCAGCTCACCATCGGGACTAGTGGGGGGGTACAATGAGCAGTTCTTC. It translates to CASSPSGLVGGYNEQFF.

This clone is a singleton in its sample. The genes are TRBV4-1 and TRBJ2-1; 7 positions match TRBD1. The ends lost 1 base at V and 0 bases at J; junction bases unmatched: 0. The CDR3 runs 15 residues. CDR1 and CDR2 (germline): MGHRA, YSYEKL. The CDR3, as DNA: TGCGCCAGCAGCCAAGGACAGGGCTCCTACAATGAGCAGTTCTTC. It codes for CASSQGQGSYNEQFF.

The chain joins TRBV5-4 to TRBJ1-1; D remains unclear. With 4 bases removed from V and 9 bases from J, the gap between germline ends came to 13 bases. Germline CDR1 is SGHNT and CDR2 is YYREEE (reference sequence). This CDR3 contains 12 residues. CDR3 in amino acids: CASSVTGVQAFF. The CDR3 DNA reads TGTGCCAGCAGCGTTACCGGGGTGCAAGCTTTCTTT.

The chain uses TRBV30 and TRBJ1-3, with D perhaps matching TRBD1 (5 bases). The ends were cut back, 4 bases at V and 0 bases at J, with 10 bases in the middle. The CDR3 loop spans 14 amino acids. Per germline, CDR1 GTSNPN and CDR2 SVGIG (reference sequence). The CDR3 loop is CAWNRPFSGNTIYF. CDR3 in DNA: TGTGCCTGGAACAGGCCCTTCTCTGGAAACACCATATATTTT.

CDR3 in DNA: TGTGCCAGTAGTATCCAGACAGGGACTGCGGTGACCCAGTACTTC. Its translation is CASSIQTGTAVTQYF. J is TRBJ2-5 and V is TRBV19; possible D gene TRBD1, 7 bases. Deletions cut 3 bases from V and 7 bases from J, with 18 bases between. The CDR3 loop spans 15 amino acids. Per germline, CDR1 LNHDA and CDR2 SQIVND (reference sequence).

This rearrangement joins TRBV6-5 to TRBJ2-2; D not resolved. V was trimmed by 4 bases and J by 4 bases, leaving 4 bases between them. CDR3 length equals 12 residues. Germline V CDR1 and CDR2: MNHEY, SVGAGI. CDR3 bases: TGTGCCAGCAGTTGGAGCACCGGGGAGCTGTTTTTT. This codes for CASSWSTGELFF.

DNA for the CDR3: TGCGCCAGCAGCTCTGCCCAGGGAGGCGAAGAGACCCAGTACTTC. It is translated as CASSSAQGGEETQYF. This chain uses TRBV4-1 with TRBJ2-5; D possibly corresponds to TRBD2 (6 bases). Germline V gene sequence: CDR1 MGHRA, CDR2 YSYEKL. The ends were cut back, 5 bases at V and 3 bases at J, with 16 bases in the middle. This CDR3 is 15 amino acids long.

The CDR3 DNA follows: TGCGCCAGCAGCGAGAAAAAAGAGACCCAGTACTTC. This encodes CASSEKKETQYF. This chain links TRBV5-1 with TRBJ2-5; D call uncertain. This CDR3 comprises 12 residues. CDR1 is SGHRS, CDR2 YFSETQ, per germline. The germline V and J ends were trimmed by 4 bases and 3 bases, with 7 bases remaining between them.

Only one count was recorded for this clone. This chain connects TRBV13 to TRBJ2-7; the D gene is possibly TRBD2 (5 bases). With 0 bases removed from V and 5 bases from J, the gap between germline ends came to 14 bases. The CDR3 consists of 15 residues. Germline CDR1 and CDR2: PRHDT and FYEKMQ (reference sequence). The CDR3 DNA follows: TGTGCCAGCAGCTTAGGTGGACCGGGGTTCGACGAGCAGTACTTC. Amino acids: CASSLGGPGFDEQYF. Together with reference TRBV13 and TRBJ2-7, the CDR3 gives the full variable domain: AAGVIQSPRHLIKEKRETATLKCYPIPRHDTVYWYQQGPGQDPQFLISFYEKMQSDKGSIPDRFSAQQFSDYHSELNMSSLELGDSALYFCASSLGGPGFDEQYFGPGTRLTVT.

J is TRBJ1-2 and V is TRBV6-6; D may be TRBD1 (6 bases). Per the germline V gene, CDR1 is MNHNY and CDR2 is SVGAGI (reference sequence). Trimming stripped 6 bases from V and 4 bases from J, with 21 bases between. The CDR3 sequence is 16 residues long. The CDR3 sequence is CASSLVGADKGYGYTF. In nucleotides, the CDR3 is TGTGCCAGCAGCCTCGTGGGGGCAGACAAAGGCTATGGCTACACCTTC.

The chain links TRBV10-3 to TRBJ2-3, with 8 bases aligning to TRBD1. The V gene end was trimmed by 7 bases and the J gene end by 6 bases; junction bases not matched to a gene: 6. This CDR3 has 13 amino acids. CDR1 and CDR2 from the germline V gene are ENHRY and SYGVKD. The CDR3 nucleotides read TGTGCCATCAAAGACAGGGGCCCGGATACGCAGTATTTT. Amino acid sequence: CAIKDRGPDTQYF.

This chain connects TRBV28 to TRBJ1-5; D remains unclear. Germline V lookup: CDR1 MDHEN, CDR2 SYDVKM. The CDR3 consists of 16 residues. Trimming removed 1 base at V and 0 bases at J, with 10 bases between. This CDR3 is CASSLFATYSNQPQHF. The DNA for the CDR3 is TGTGCCAGCAGTTTATTCGCCACCTATAGCAATCAGCCCCAGCATTTT.

The chain employs TRBV6-5 and TRBJ2-7, with D perhaps matching TRBD1 (6 bases). Germline CDR1 reads MNHEY; CDR2 reads SVGAGI. Trimming took off 6 bases at V and 1 base at J, with 10 bases between the two ends. The length of the CDR3 is 13 residues. CDR3 bases: TGTGCCAGCAGCGCGGACAGATCCTACGAGCAGTACTTC. Translation gives CASSADRSYEQYF.

The V and J genes are TRBV5-1 and TRBJ2-7; no firm D call. CDR3 length: 13 amino acids. V was clipped by 0 bases and J by 4 bases, with 8 bases between them. Germline lookup yields CDR1 SGHRS and CDR2 YFSETQ. DNA for the CDR3: TGCGCCAGCAGCTTGGCCCCCGGGTACGAGCAGTACTTC. As protein: CASSLAPGYEQYF.

The rearrangement joins TRBV27 to TRBJ2-1; TRBD2 matches at 12 bases. This CDR3 has 16 residues. Looked up from germline, CDR1 is MNHEY and CDR2 is SMNVEV (reference sequence). The V and J ends lost 7 bases and 8 bases, in that order; junction bases with no gene match: 12. Written as DNA, the CDR3 is TGTGCCAGCACCAAAATACTAGCGGGAGGTAGGGATGAGCAGTTCTTC. This codes for CASTKILAGGRDEQFF.

This clone was found once. The rearrangement uses TRBV18 and TRBJ2-2, with 7 bases fitting TRBD2. The CDR3 covers 16 residues. The V gene end was trimmed by 0 bases and the J gene end by 5 bases; junction bases not matched to a gene: 6. Germline assignment: CDR1 KGHSH and CDR2 LQKENI. CDR3 in amino acids: CASSPPASGMTGELFF. The CDR3 region has the DNA TGTGCCAGCTCACCACCGGCTAGCGGTATGACCGGGGAGCTGTTTTTT.

The rearrangement joins TRBV7-3 to TRBJ2-1; 7 bases align to TRBD2. The CDR3 spans 14 residues. CDR1 and CDR2 from the germline V gene are SGHTA and FQGTGA. After removal of 5 bases from V and 9 bases from J, the junction contained 10 bases not matched to a gene. The CDR3 sequence is CASSPPGGFGEQFF. CDR3 DNA sequence: TGTGCCAGCAGCCCCCCCGGGGGGTTCGGTGAGCAGTTCTTC. The variable domain in full, with the rest retrieved from reference TRBV7-3 and TRBJ2-1, is GAGVSQTPSNKVTEKGKYVELRCDPISGHTALYWYRQSLGQGPEFLIYFQGTGAADDSGLPNDRFFAVRPEGSVSTLKIQRTERGDSAVYLCASSPPGGFGEQFFGPGTRLTVL.

V is TRBV4-1 and J is TRBJ1-2, with D maybe TRBD1 (5 bases). The germline V gene encodes CDR1 MGHRA and CDR2 YSYEKL. Trimming removed 5 bases at V and 3 bases at J, with 16 bases between. This CDR3 has 15 residues. The CDR3 here is CASSVPRAPDYGYTF. The CDR3 coding sequence is TGCGCCAGCAGCGTACCCAGGGCTCCAGACTATGGCTACACCTTC.

The rearrangement links TRBV10-3 to TRBJ2-7, with 10 positions matching TRBD2. There are 13 residues in the CDR3. Germline V gene lookup returns CDR1 ENHRY and CDR2 SYGVKD. J gave up 2 bases and V 11 bases, and 6 bases lay outside the gene matches. CDR3 in amino acids: CASRTSGPYEQYF. CDR3 DNA sequence: TGTGCCTCCAGGACTAGCGGTCCCTACGAGCAGTACTTC.